The 10 T cell receptor beta chains presented below share a single source sample, sequenced in a study of monozygotic twins with inflammatory bowel disease. No DNA is given; TCRdb re-called the 5' RACE reads and lists each CDR3 protein once. The sample has around 370,000 distinct CDR3 sequences. The sample comprised blood. These receptors all stem from a human donor with ulcerative colitis or Crohn's disease, or a healthy co-twin of an affected twin (not recorded which).

The chain joins TRBV7-2 to TRBJ2-4; TCRdb lists TRBD2, though no DNA is available to test this call. CDR3 size: 15 residues. Germline CDR1 and CDR2: SGHTA and FQGNSA. The CDR3 region is CASSSRLAGISIQYF. The full variable domain, rest sourced from reference TRBV7-2 and TRBJ2-4, is GAGVSQSPSNKVTEKGKDVELRCDPISGHTALYWYRQSLGQGLEFLIYFQGNSAPDKSGLPSDRFSAERTGGSVSTLTIQRTQQEDSAVYLCASSSRLAGISIQYFGAGTRLSVL.

The chain employs TRBV7-9 and TRBJ2-7; absent DNA, TCRdb's TRBD1 call cannot be checked. The CDR3 loop spans 16 amino acids. CDR1 is SEHNR and CDR2 is FQNEAQ in the germline V gene (reference sequence). CDR3 region: CASTQGVGEKGYEQYF.

The chain recombines TRBV4-3 with TRBJ2-1; TCRdb calls TRBD1, which cannot be checked without DNA. The CDR3 extends over 14 amino acids. Germline V gene data show CDR1 as LGHNA and CDR2 as YSLEER. The CDR3 sequence: CASSQDPGAGEQFF.

This chain connects TRBV6-2 or TRBV6-3 to TRBJ2-1; TCRdb picks TRBD1, but there is no DNA to check that call. Germline V CDR1 and CDR2: MNHEY, SVGEGT. There are 15 residues in the CDR3. CDR3: CASRRGQSSYNEQFF.

The rearrangement uses TRBV2 and TRBJ1-6. Germline-derived CDR1 and CDR2 are SNHLY and FYNNEI. The CDR3 has 15 amino acids. The chain's CDR3 is CASSEQGSDNSPLHF.

This chain joins TRBV9 and TRBJ1-3. This CDR3 has 17 residues. CDR1 and CDR2 (germline): SGDLS, YYNGEE. The CDR3 loop reads CASSASLLGYSGNTIYF.

V and J are TRBV9 and TRBJ2-1; TCRdb lists TRBD1, though no DNA is available to test this call. Germline loops: CDR1 SGDLS, CDR2 YYNGEE. The CDR3 totals 14 residues. The CDR3 loop reads CASSVPGGYNEQFF.

The V gene is TRBV7-2, the J gene TRBJ1-1; lacking DNA, the TRBD1 call made by TCRdb goes unchecked. Germline-derived CDR1 and CDR2 are SGHTA and FQGNSA. The CDR3 is 13 residues long. CDR3 sequence reads: CASSSSRGGLAFF. The full variable domain, its missing parts supplied by reference TRBV7-2 and TRBJ1-1, is GAGVSQSPSNKVTEKGKDVELRCDPISGHTALYWYRQSLGQGLEFLIYFQGNSAPDKSGLPSDRFSAERTGGSVSTLTIQRTQQEDSAVYLCASSSSRGGLAFFGQGTRLTVV.

V gene TRBV7-8 combines with J gene TRBJ1-1. CDR3 length: 12 amino acids. The germline gives CDR1 SGHVS, CDR2 FQNEAQ. CDR3 sequence: CASSLGPNQAFF.

V is TRBV11-3 and J is TRBJ2-1; TCRdb's D call, TRBD1, is unchecked because there is no DNA. CDR1 is SGHNT and CDR2 is YENEEA in the germline V gene. The CDR3 has 16 residues. CDR3 in amino acids: CASSLGDTGNFNEQFF. Full variable domain (rest looked up from reference TRBV11-3 and TRBJ2-1): EAGVVQSPRYKIIEKKQPVAFWCNPISGHNTLYWYLQNLGQGPELLIRYENEEAVDDSQLPKDRFSAERLKGVDSTLKIQPAELGDSAVYLCASSLGDTGNFNEQFFGPGTRLTVL.